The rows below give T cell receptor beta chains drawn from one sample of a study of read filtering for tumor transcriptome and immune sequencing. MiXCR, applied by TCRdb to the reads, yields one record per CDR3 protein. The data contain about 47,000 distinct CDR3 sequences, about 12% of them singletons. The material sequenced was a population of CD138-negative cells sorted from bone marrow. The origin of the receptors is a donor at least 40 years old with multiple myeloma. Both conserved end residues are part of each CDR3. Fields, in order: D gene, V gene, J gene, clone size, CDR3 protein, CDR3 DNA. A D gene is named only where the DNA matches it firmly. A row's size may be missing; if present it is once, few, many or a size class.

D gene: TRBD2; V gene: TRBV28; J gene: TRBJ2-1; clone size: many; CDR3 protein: CASSFRLAGTYNEQFF; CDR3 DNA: TGTGCCAGCAGTTTTAGGCTAGCGGGGACCTACAATGAGCAGTTCTTC
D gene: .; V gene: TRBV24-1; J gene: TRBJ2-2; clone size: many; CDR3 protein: CATSSDMRELFF; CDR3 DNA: TGTGCCACCAGTTCAGACATGCGGGAGCTGTTTTTT
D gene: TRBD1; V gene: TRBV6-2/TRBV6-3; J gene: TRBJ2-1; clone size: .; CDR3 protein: CASFQTGSSYNEQLF; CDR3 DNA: TGTGCCAGCTTTCAGACAGGGAGCTCCTACAATGAGCAGCTCTTC
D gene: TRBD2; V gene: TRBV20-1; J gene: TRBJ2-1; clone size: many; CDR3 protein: CSASRAGVGYNEQFF; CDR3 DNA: TGCAGTGCTAGTAGGGCGGGAGTTGGGTACAATGAGCAGTTCTTC
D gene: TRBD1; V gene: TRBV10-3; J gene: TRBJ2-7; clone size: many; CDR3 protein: CAISSSTGSGNEQYF; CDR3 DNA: TGTGCCATCAGTTCCTCGACAGGGAGTGGAAACGAGCAGTACTTC
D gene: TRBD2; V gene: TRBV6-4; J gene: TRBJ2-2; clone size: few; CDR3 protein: CATRASGNTGELFF; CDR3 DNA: TGTGCTACCAGGGCTAGCGGGAACACCGGGGAGCTGTTTTTT
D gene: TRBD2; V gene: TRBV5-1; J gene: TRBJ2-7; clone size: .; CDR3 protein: CASSQIAGEDEQYF; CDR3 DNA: TGCGCCAGCAGCCAAATAGCGGGAGAGGACGAGCAGTACTTC
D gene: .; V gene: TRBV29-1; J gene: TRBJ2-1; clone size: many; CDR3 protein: CSSYGGYNEQFF; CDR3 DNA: TGCAGCAGTTATGGGGGATACAATGAGCAGTTCTTC
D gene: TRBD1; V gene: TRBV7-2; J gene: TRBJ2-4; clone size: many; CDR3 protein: CASSYRTGKNIQYF; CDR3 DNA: TGTGCCAGCAGCTATCGGACAGGGAAGAACATTCAGTACTTC
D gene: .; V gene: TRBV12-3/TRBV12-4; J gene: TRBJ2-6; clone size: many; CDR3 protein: CASSPPAFSGANVLTF; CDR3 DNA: TGTGCCAGCAGTCCACCCGCTTTCTCTGGGGCCAACGTCCTGACTTTC
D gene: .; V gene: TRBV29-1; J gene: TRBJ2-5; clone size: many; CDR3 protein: CSVLIWTAQETQYF; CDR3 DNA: TGCAGCGTCCTTATTTGGACAGCTCAAGAGACCCAGTACTTC
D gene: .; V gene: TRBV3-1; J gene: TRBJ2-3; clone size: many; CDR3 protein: CASSPDSDTQYF; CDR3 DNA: TGTGCCAGCAGCCCCGACTCAGATACGCAGTATTTT
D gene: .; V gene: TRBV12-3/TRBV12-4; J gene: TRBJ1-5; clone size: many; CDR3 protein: CASSYGGGPQHF; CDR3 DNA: TGTGCCAGCAGTTACGGTGGGGGGCCCCAGCATTTT
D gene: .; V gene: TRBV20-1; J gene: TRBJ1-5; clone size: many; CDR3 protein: CSALQPNQPQHF; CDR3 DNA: TGCAGTGCTTTACAACCGAATCAGCCCCAGCATTTT
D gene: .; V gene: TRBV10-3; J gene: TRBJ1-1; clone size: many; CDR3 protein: CAISALNTEAFF; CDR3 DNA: TGTGCCATCAGTGCTCTGAACACTGAAGCTTTCTTT
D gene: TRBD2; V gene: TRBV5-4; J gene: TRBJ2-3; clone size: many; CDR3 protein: CASSFRISGRTDTQYF; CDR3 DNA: TGTGCCAGCAGCTTCCGTATTAGCGGGAGGACAGATACGCAGTATTTT
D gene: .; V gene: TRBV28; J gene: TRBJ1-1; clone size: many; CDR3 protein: CASSTGTNMNTEAFF; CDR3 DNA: TGTGCCAGCAGTACCGGGACAAACATGAACACTGAAGCTTTCTTT
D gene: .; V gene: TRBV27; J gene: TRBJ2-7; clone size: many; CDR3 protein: CASSLSSGRKYEQYF; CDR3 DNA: TGTGCCAGCAGTTTATCGTCGGGGCGCAAGTACGAGCAGTACTTC
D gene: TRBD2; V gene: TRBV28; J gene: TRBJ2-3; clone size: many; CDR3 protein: CASSLYSGGSTDTQYF; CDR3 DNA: TGTGCCAGCAGTTTATACAGCGGGGGAAGCACAGATACGCAGTATTTT
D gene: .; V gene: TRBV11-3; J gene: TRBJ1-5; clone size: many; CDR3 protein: CASSLGGDRPQHF; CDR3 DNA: TGTGCCAGCAGCTTGGGAGGGGACCGGCCCCAGCATTTT
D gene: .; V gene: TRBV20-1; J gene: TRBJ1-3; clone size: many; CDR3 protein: CSASPGGSGNTIYF; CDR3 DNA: TGCAGTGCTAGTCCCGGTGGCTCTGGAAACACCATATATTTT
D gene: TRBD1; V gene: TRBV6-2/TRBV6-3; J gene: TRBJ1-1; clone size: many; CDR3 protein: CASSYDNRQGQPTEAFF; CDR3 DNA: TGTGCCAGCAGTTACGACAATCGACAGGGGCAGCCCACTGAAGCTTTCTTT
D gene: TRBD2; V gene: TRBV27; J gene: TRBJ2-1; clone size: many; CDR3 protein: CASSTGTSGSEQFF; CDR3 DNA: TGTGCCAGCAGTACTGGGACTAGCGGGAGTGAGCAGTTCTTC
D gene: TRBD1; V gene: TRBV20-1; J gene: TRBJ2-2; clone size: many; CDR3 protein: CSAKRQGRVTGELFF; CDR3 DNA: TGCAGTGCTAAAAGACAGGGCCGAGTCACCGGGGAGCTGTTTTTT
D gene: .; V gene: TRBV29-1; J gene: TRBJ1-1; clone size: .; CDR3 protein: CSVDVGLNTEAFF; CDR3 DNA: TGCAGCGTTGATGTCGGTTTAAACACTGAAGCTTTCTTT
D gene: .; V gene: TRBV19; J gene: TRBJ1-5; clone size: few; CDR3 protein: CASSIEGGVRLDQPQHF; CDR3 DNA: TGTGCCAGTAGTATAGAAGGAGGTGTTAGGTTGGATCAGCCCCAGCATTTT
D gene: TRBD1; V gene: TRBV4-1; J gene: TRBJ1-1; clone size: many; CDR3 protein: CASSPRGRNTEAFF; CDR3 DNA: TGCGCCAGCAGCCCCAGGGGGCGGAACACTGAAGCTTTCTTT
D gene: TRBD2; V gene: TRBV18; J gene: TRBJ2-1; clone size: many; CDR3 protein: CASSPSGSVTFF; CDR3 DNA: TGTGCCAGCTCACCTAGCGGGAGTGTCACCTTCTTC
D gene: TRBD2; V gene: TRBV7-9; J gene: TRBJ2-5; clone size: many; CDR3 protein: CASSLERGIPLGETQYF; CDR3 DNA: TGTGCCAGCAGCTTAGAGCGGGGGATCCCCCTGGGGGAGACCCAGTACTTC
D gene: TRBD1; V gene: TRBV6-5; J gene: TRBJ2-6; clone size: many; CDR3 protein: CASSRRGQGETGANVLTF; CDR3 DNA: TGTGCCAGCAGCCGACGAGGACAGGGCGAGACTGGGGCCAACGTCCTGACTTTC
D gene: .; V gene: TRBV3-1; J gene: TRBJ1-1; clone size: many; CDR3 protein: CASSQGRTEAFF; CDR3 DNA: TGTGCCAGCAGCCAAGGGCGGACTGAAGCTTTCTTT
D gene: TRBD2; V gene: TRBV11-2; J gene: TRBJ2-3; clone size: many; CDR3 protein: CASSRTSPTDTQYF; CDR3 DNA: TGTGCCAGCAGCCGGACTAGCCCTACAGATACGCAGTATTTT
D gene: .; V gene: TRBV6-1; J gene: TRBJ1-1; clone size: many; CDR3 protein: CASSEMVKGEAFF; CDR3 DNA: TGTGCCAGCAGTGAAATGGTAAAAGGTGAAGCTTTCTTT
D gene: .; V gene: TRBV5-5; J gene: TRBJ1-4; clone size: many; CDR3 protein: CASSLYGSEKLFF; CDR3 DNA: TGTGCCAGCAGCTTGTACGGCAGTGAAAAACTGTTTTTT
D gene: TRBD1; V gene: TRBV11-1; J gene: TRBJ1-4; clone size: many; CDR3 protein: CASSSRTGPEKLFF; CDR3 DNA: TGTGCCAGCAGCTCGCGGACAGGGCCGGAAAAACTGTTTTTT
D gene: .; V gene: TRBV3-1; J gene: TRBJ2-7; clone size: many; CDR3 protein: CASSQGVGTYEQYF; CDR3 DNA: TGTGCCAGCAGCCAAGGGGTCGGCACCTACGAGCAGTACTTC
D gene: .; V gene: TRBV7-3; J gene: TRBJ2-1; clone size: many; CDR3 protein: CASSRDGKTYNEQFF; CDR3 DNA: TGTGCCAGCAGCCGGGACGGAAAAACATACAATGAGCAGTTCTTC
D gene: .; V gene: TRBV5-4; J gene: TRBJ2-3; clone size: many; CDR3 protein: CASSLAGSGTDTQYF; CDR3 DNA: TGTGCCAGCAGCTTGGCTGGTAGCGGCACAGATACGCAGTATTTT
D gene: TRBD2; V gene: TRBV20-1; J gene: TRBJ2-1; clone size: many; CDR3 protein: CSARVSGSRSYNEQFF; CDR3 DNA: TGCAGTGCTAGAGTCAGCGGGAGCCGCTCCTACAATGAGCAGTTCTTC
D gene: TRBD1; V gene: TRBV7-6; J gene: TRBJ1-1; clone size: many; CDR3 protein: CASSHLKQGVDTEAFF; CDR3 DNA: TGTGCCAGCAGTCACCTGAAACAGGGGGTTGACACTGAAGCTTTCTTT
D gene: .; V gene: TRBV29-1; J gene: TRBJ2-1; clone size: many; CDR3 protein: CSVGLINNEQFF; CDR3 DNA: TGCAGCGTGGGACTCATAAACAATGAGCAGTTCTTC
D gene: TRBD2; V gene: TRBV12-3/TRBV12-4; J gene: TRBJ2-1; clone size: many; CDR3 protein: CASSFGTSGRDPSYNEQFF; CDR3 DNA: TGTGCCAGCAGCTTCGGGACTAGCGGGAGGGATCCCAGTTACAATGAGCAGTTCTTC
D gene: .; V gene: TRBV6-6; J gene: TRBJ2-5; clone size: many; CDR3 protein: CASSYALVSQETQYF; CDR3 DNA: TGTGCCAGCAGTTACGCCCTGGTCTCACAAGAGACCCAGTACTTC
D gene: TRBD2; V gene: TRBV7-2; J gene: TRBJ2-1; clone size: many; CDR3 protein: CASRAIAGRSDEQFF; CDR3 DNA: TGTGCCAGCAGGGCCATAGCGGGAAGAAGCGATGAGCAGTTCTTC
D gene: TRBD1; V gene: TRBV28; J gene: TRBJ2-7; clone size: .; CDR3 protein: CASSSNLIRDRDYEQYF; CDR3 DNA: TGTGCCAGCAGTTCTAATCTGATCCGGGACAGGGATTACGAGCAGTACTTC
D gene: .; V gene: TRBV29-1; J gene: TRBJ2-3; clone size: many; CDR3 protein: CSVEDLSVEGRDTQYF; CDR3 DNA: TGCAGCGTTGAAGACCTCAGCGTCGAAGGTAGAGATACGCAGTATTTT
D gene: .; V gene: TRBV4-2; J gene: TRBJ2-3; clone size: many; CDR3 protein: CASSQDLEGFSTDTQYF; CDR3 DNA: TGTGCCAGCAGCCAAGATCTTGAGGGATTTAGCACAGATACGCAGTATTTT
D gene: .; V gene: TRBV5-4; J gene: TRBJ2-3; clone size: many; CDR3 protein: CASSLPSADTQYF; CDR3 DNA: TGTGCCAGCAGCCTGCCTAGCGCGGATACGCAGTATTTT
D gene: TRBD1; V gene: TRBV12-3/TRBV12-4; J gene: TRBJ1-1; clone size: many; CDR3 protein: CASSPTGGGTEAFF; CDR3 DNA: TGTGCCAGCAGTCCTACAGGGGGAGGCACTGAAGCTTTCTTT
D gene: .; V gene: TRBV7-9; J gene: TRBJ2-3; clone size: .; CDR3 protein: CASSLAGSGDTQYF; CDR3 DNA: TGTGCCAGCAGCTTAGCCGGGAGCGGAGATACGCAGTATTTT
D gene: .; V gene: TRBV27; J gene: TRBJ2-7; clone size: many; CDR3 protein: CASSLLAASSYEQYF; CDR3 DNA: TGTGCCAGCAGTTTGTTAGCGGCTAGCTCCTACGAGCAGTACTTC
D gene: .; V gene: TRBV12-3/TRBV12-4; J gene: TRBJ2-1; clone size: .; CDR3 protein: CASHWGGCNEQFF; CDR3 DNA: TGTGCCAGCCACTGGGGGGGCTGCAATGAGCAGTTCTTC
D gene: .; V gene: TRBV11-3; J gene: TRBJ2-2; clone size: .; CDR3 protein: CASRRSANTGELFF; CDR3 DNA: TGTGCCAGCAGGCGTAGTGCGAACACCGGGGAGCTGTTTTTT
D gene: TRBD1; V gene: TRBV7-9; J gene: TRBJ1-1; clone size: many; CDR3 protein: CASSPHRGRFTAEAFF; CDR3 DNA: TGTGCCAGCAGCCCACACAGGGGGCGGTTTACCGCTGAAGCTTTCTTT
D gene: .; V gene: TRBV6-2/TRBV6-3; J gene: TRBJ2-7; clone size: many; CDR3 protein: CASSFRSYEQYF; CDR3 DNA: TGTGCCAGCAGTTTCCGAAGTTACGAGCAGTACTTC